These 20 T cell receptor beta chains share one sample of origin, sequenced in a study of long-term antiretroviral therapy in people with HIV. The run of the v3.0 immunoSEQ assay was at survey level. Assay: immunoSEQ multiplex PCR; the TCRdb copy retains only in-frame clones and omits some. The data hold fewer than 35,000 clones, with 70% to 90% observed a single time. The sequencing here drew on unsorted PBMCs, taken 3.3 years after starting antiretroviral therapy. These receptors were collected from a young man with HIV.

The sample holds one count of this clone. V is TRBV13 and J is TRBJ1-1; D is unresolved. Per the germline V gene, CDR1 is PRHDT and CDR2 is FYEKMQ (reference sequence). V was cut by 3 bases and J by 3 bases, with 17 bases left in between. The CDR3 runs 16 residues. CDR3 region: CASSFSGFSADTEAFF. The CDR3 region has the DNA TGTGCCAGCAGCTTTTCCGGGTTCTCAGCGGACACTGAAGCTTTCTTT.

This clone was observed once. The chain couples TRBV7-2 to TRBJ1-2, with a weak D call TRBD1 (6 bases). The CDR3 has 13 residues. The germline V gene encodes CDR1 SGHTA and CDR2 FQGNSA. Trimming pared 3 bases from V and 2 bases from J, leaving 7 bases between. The DNA for the CDR3 is TGTGCCAGCAGCTTCACAGGGAACTATGGCTACACCTTC. Translation gives CASSFTGNYGYTF.

The chain carries TRBV6-1 and TRBJ2-1; D gene uncertain. The V and J ends lost 4 bases and 0 bases respectively, with 13 bases between them. Germline V gene sequence: CDR1 MNHNS, CDR2 SASEGT. This CDR3 contains 16 residues. CDR3 nucleotides: TGTGCCAGCAGTGCCTCACAGCGTGGCTCCTACAATGAGCAGTTCTTC. Amino acids: CASSASQRGSYNEQFF.

The CDR3 nucleotides are TGCAGCGTTCTGGGATCGCGTGGCTACACCTTC. The encoded protein is CSVLGSRGYTF. The chain recombines TRBV29-1 with TRBJ1-2, with no clear D. This CDR3 has 11 amino acids. CDR1 SQVTM and CDR2 ANQGSEA come from the germline V gene. V lost 5 bases and J lost 7, with 11 bases in between.

The chain couples TRBV10-3 to TRBJ1-2, with D possibly TRBD1 on 6 matching bases. This CDR3 contains 13 residues. V was clipped by 6 bases and J by 7 bases, with 15 bases between them. Germline V gene lookup returns CDR1 ENHRY and CDR2 SYGVKD. The CDR3 loop is CAISLQGVSGYTF. The CDR3 bases are TGTGCCATCAGCCTACAGGGCGTGTCTGGCTACACCTTC.

This clone was observed a single time. The V call is TRBV9, the J call TRBJ2-2, with D perhaps assigned TRBD1 or TRBD2 (7 bases each). The CDR3 is 16 residues long. V lost 4 bases to trimming and J lost 4 bases, with 17 bases between them. Per germline, CDR1 SGDLS and CDR2 YYNGEE. CDR3 residues: CASSTRQGGSTGELFF. The DNA for the CDR3 is TGTGCCAGCAGCACCAGACAGGGAGGGAGCACCGGGGAGCTGTTTTTT.

The chain has TRBV4-1 and TRBJ1-2, with D perhaps matching TRBD1 (6 bases). Trimming shortened V by 5 bases and J by 5 bases, and 9 bases separated the two germline ends. The CDR3 runs 12 residues. Looked up from germline, CDR1 is MGHRA and CDR2 is YSYEKL. The CDR3 here is CASSGGQYGYTF. In nucleotides, the CDR3 is TGCGCCAGCAGCGGAGGACAGTATGGCTACACCTTC.

The genes are TRBV7-3 and TRBJ2-1; 9 bases line up with TRBD1. The CDR3 sequence is 15 residues long. CDR1 and CDR2 (germline): SGHTA, FQGTGA. V shed 1 base and J 6 bases; nucleotides not matched to a gene: 4. CDR3 sequence (DNA): TGTGCCAGCAGCTTAAGTGGGACAGGGTTCAATGAGCAGTTCTTC. Translation: CASSLSGTGFNEQFF.

J is TRBJ1-2 and V is TRBV5-8; D gene unclear. Trimming removed 4 bases at V and 5 bases at J, with 15 bases between. The CDR3 is 14 residues long. Germline CDR1 SGHTS, CDR2 YDEGEE. The CDR3 region is CASSVWVVRYGYTF. CDR3 in DNA: TGTGCCAGCAGCGTGTGGGTGGTGCGGTATGGCTACACCTTC.

The chain carries TRBV19 and TRBJ1-2; no clear D. This CDR3 region has 12 residues. V was pared by 7 bases and J by 3 bases, with 9 bases between. Germline assignment: CDR1 LNHDA and CDR2 SQIVND (reference sequence). The CDR3 sequence is CASTKSYYGYTF. DNA for the CDR3: TGTGCCAGTACGAAGTCCTACTATGGCTACACCTTC.

The chain is built from TRBV29-1 and TRBJ2-7, with 8 bases matching TRBD2. The germline gives CDR1 SQVTM, CDR2 ANQGSEA. The J segment lost 4 bases and the V segment lost 0 bases, leaving 2 bases of the junction unmatched. The CDR3 has 13 residues. The CDR3 DNA is TGCAGCGTTGAAGATAGCGGGACATACGAGCAGTACTTC. It yields the protein CSVEDSGTYEQYF.

V is TRBV5-1 and J is TRBJ1-1; maybe TRBD1 (6 bases). CDR1 SGHRS and CDR2 YFSETQ come from the germline V gene. The V end was cut by 4 bases, the J end by 0 bases, with 13 bases between. This CDR3 has 15 residues. The CDR3 loop is CASSEMTGMNTEAFF. CDR3 DNA sequence: TGCGCCAGCAGCGAGATGACAGGTATGAACACTGAAGCTTTCTTT.

This clone was counted only a few times. This chain connects TRBV9 to TRBJ2-7; D is ambiguous. Germline loops: CDR1 SGDLS, CDR2 YYNGEE. CDR3 size: 11 residues. V lost 4 bases and J lost 4, with 6 bases in between. In DNA, the CDR3 is TGTGCCAGCAGCCCCGGATACGAGCAGTACTTC. Amino acid sequence: CASSPGYEQYF.

The chain recombines TRBV7-8 with TRBJ2-2, with no clear D. V was clipped by 3 bases and J by 1 base, with 3 bases between them. Germline loops: CDR1 SGHVS, CDR2 FQNEAQ. This CDR3 is built from 13 residues. CDR3 coding DNA: TGTGCCAGCAGCTTTAAGAACACCGGGGAGCTGTTTTTT. Translated: CASSFKNTGELFF.

The gene calls are TRBV5-1 and TRBJ1-1; 7 nucleotides agree with TRBD1. The CDR3 extends over 14 amino acids. In germline, CDR1 is SGHRS, CDR2 YFSETQ. V trimming: 6 bases; J trimming: 3 bases; junction bases outside the gene matches: 8. CDR3 sequence reads: CASKPGGGDTEAFF. Here the CDR3 DNA reads TGCGCCAGCAAACCAGGGGGTGGAGACACTGAAGCTTTCTTT.

The rearrangement links TRBV27 to TRBJ1-4; D is unclear. V dropped 5 bases and J dropped 0 bases, with 10 bases sitting between them. The CDR3 has 15 amino acids. Germline values: CDR1 MNHEY, CDR2 SMNVEV (reference sequence). The CDR3 DNA reads TGTGCCAGCAGTCCCTACAGAACAACTAATGAAAAACTGTTTTTT. The encoded protein is CASSPYRTTNEKLFF.

This chain links TRBV5-8 with TRBJ2-3, with 10 bases aligning to TRBD2. This CDR3 spans 19 amino acids. Germline lookup yields CDR1 SGHTS and CDR2 YDEGEE. With 0 bases clipped from V and 1 base from J, the junction kept 11 bases outside the gene matches. In DNA form, the CDR3 reads TGTGCCAGCAGCTTGGGGAAAATAGCGGGAGGCATAGGCACAGATACGCAGTATTTT. Translated, it gives CASSLGKIAGGIGTDTQYF. The whole variable domain, filled in from reference TRBV5-8 and TRBJ2-3, reads EAGVTQSPTHLIKTRGQQATLRCSPISGHTSVYWYQQALGLGLQFLLWYDEGEERNRGNFPPRFSGRQFPNYSSELNVNALELEDSALYLCASSLGKIAGGIGTDTQYFGPGTRLTVL.

V usage is TRBV7-9 and J usage is TRBJ2-2; D is unresolved. This CDR3 contains 14 residues. Looked up from germline, CDR1 is SEHNR and CDR2 is FQNEAQ (reference sequence). V lost 2 bases and J lost 7, with 11 bases in between. CDR3 region: CASSLPDLNGELFF. The CDR3 DNA reads TGTGCCAGCAGCTTACCAGATTTGAACGGGGAGCTGTTTTTT. Supplemented by reference TRBV7-9 and TRBJ2-2, the full variable domain reads DTGVSQNPRHKITKRGQNVTFRCDPISEHNRLYWYRQTLGQGPEFLTYFQNEAQLEKSRLLSDRFSAERPKGSFSTLEIQRTEQGDSAMYLCASSLPDLNGELFFGEGSRLTVL.

A few counts support this clone. The V gene is TRBV27, the J gene TRBJ2-2; 7 positions match TRBD1. From germline, CDR1 is MNHEY and CDR2 SMNVEV (reference sequence). Trimming took 2 bases from V and 4 from J; bases not matched to a gene: 1. The CDR3 spans 14 residues. The CDR3 DNA reads TGTGCCAGCAGTTTAGCAGGGGGCACCGGGGAGCTGTTTTTT. Translation: CASSLAGGTGELFF.

This sequence joins TRBV19 and TRBJ1-5; unclear D gene. CDR3 size: 15 residues. Trimming took off 7 bases at V and 1 base at J, with 14 bases between the two ends. CDR1 and CDR2 from the germline V gene are LNHDA and SQIVND (reference sequence). Written as DNA, the CDR3 is TGTGCCAGTAACCCTGCTGTACAAAGCAATCAGCCCCAGCATTTT. Translation: CASNPAVQSNQPQHF. The complete variable domain, with remaining parts taken from reference TRBV19 and TRBJ1-5, reads DGGITQSPKYLFRKEGQNVTLSCEQNLNHDAMYWYRQDPGQGLRLIYYSQIVNDFQKGDIAEGYSVSREKKESFPLTVTSAQKNPTAFYLCASNPAVQSNQPQHFGDGTRLSIL.